This T cell receptor beta chain was retrieved from a study of blood T cell repertoires in COVID-19 (dated by TCRdb to about 2020). About the investigation overall: Collaborator samples came from the United States, Italy and Spain and covered acute and convalescent phases of COVID-19. The repertoires were released in a freely available public database intended as a resource for research on the immune response to SARS-CoV-2. HLA class I and class II types, where available, came from metadata supplied by the sample provider rather than from assay-based typing. The prospective study material was composed of cDNA or gDNA derived from T cells, B-cell-depleted T cells, or PBMCs. The sample metadata nearly always contained a de-identified subject ID, COVID-19 status, age in years and sex. The samples were drawn from two sources: the first 160 participants of the ongoing ImmuneRACE study, and fewer than 1,500 subjects contributed by 6 global collaborators. Subjects who had been exposed to COVID-19, were actively infected with it, or had recovered from it provided the deeply sampled blood TCRbeta repertoires that made up the dataset. General findings and caveats noted by the study authors: The quantity of clinical and demographic metadata differed by source and by participant and was supplied without curation.

Participants in the prospective study were enrolled through a virtual design, were aged roughly 18 to 100 years, and lived in approximately 25 United States geographic areas. In the prospective study, cohorts were assigned on the basis of participant-reported clinical history obtained from a screening survey and a study questionnaire. Recovered participants in ImmuneRACE Cohort 3 were defined by two consecutive negative NP/OP PCR tests, clearance by a healthcare professional, or resolution of symptoms. Mobile phlebotomists in the prospective study collected whole blood, serum and a nasopharyngeal or oropharyngeal swab from every participant. Prospective study participants could optionally give additional blood draws and questionnaires over an approximately 2-month period. Before DNA extraction, blood samples from the prospective study were shipped at room temperature or frozen. TCRbeta CDR3 regions were amplified from genomic DNA by means of the immunoSEQ Assay, a bias-controlled multiplex PCR. The paper's processing steps were these. Within the assay, amplification of reference gene primers was used to estimate how many nucleated cells each sample contained. Sequence reads were collapsed and filtered to measure the absolute abundance of every unique TCRbeta CDR3 rearrangement. For each sample, productive Simpson clonality was calculated by taking the square root of Simpson's diversity index across productive rearrangements. The source is immuneACCESS, and TCRdb retained only in-frame sequences with V and J called. Part of the clones is not carried over; for the studies checked, unresolved V genes explain less than half of this, and the remainder is unexplained. The V and J calls and clone size are taken from that table; D and trimming were inferred from the DNA. This sample holds roughly 190,000 clones; about 88% were observed only once. About 3.5% of the sample goes to the ten largest clones.

Concerning this clone: What this receptor recognizes is not known. No per-base quality is available; no much larger clone lies one base away.

This clonotype was obtained from a woman between 25 and 40 years old who had recovered from COVID-19. Sequencing was performed on PBMCs or T cells enriched from blood (not recorded which).

The DNA sequence is given as TGTGCCAGCAGTTCATCAAATGCAGCCCAGTACTTC. Translation gives CASSSSNAAQYF. The rearranged chain carries TRBV28 and TRBJ2-5; the D gene cannot be resolved reliably. CDR3 length: 12 amino acids, cysteine to phenylalanine. Only the CDR3 portion is preserved as DNA: 36 bases, with reading frame beginning at the first base. CDR1 and CDR2 were assigned from the germline V gene as MDHEN and SYDVKM. V and J lose 4 bases and 9 bases, and a span of 12 bases separates them.